These 30 T cell receptor beta chains originate from one sample sequenced in a study of blood T cells in healthy people across ages. Alongside a J-beta primer mix, a sample-barcoded 5' primer served in a second PCR lasting roughly 6 to 11 cycles. TCRdb reprocessed the 5' RACE reads with MiXCR, giving one entry per CDR3 protein. This sample has about 570,000 distinct CDR3 sequences, with over 25% found just once. This sample was also put to use in a study of T cells of mothers and their children.

Material for sequencing was blood. These receptors originate from a boy aged 2-15 years in good health.

The chain couples TRBV7-8 to TRBJ2-7, with TRBD1 matching 9 bases. The ends lost 5 bases at V and 1 base at J; junction bases unmatched: 6. There are 15 residues in the CDR3. Germline CDR1 and CDR2: SGHVS and FQNEAQ. The CDR3 DNA is TGTGCCAGCAGCGAACCGACAGGGGGATCCTACGAGCAGTACTTC. Amino acids: CASSEPTGGSYEQYF.

The genes are TRBV6-6 and TRBJ1-6; perhaps TRBD1 as D (5 bases). V was cut by 2 bases and J by 9 bases, with 14 bases left in between. The CDR3 loop spans 15 amino acids. Looked up from germline, CDR1 is MNHNY and CDR2 is SVGAGI (reference sequence). The DNA for the CDR3 is TGTGCCAGCAGTTACGGTGGGGGGAAGGGTTCACCCCTCCACTTT. Translation: CASSYGGGKGSPLHF.

There are a few counts of this clonotype. This chain joins TRBV3-1 and TRBJ2-7, with D possibly matching TRBD2 (5 bases). V shed 4 bases and J shed 7 bases, with 17 bases lying between them. Germline V CDR1 and CDR2: LGHDT, YNNKEL (reference sequence). The CDR3 is made up of 14 amino acids. This CDR3 is CASSRILSWREQYF. CDR3 coding DNA: TGTGCCAGCAGCCGGATTCTTTCATGGAGGGAGCAGTACTTC.

Only a few counts were recorded for this clonotype. The chain carries TRBV10-2 and TRBJ2-7; 9 bases are a match to TRBD2. There are 18 residues in the CDR3. Germline CDR1 and CDR2: WSHSY and SAAADI. Unmatched junction bases numbered 14, after V lost 0 bases and J lost 5 bases. The CDR3 is CASSESRLVGSGSHEQYF. CDR3 sequence (DNA): TGCGCCAGCAGTGAGTCGCGGTTGGTCGGTAGCGGGAGCCACGAGCAGTACTTC.

The table lists this clonotype with a few counts. The chain recombines TRBV4-3 with TRBJ2-7; TRBD2 matches at 7 bases. Germline V gene sequence: CDR1 LGHNA, CDR2 YSLEER. The CDR3 sequence is 15 residues long. Trimming took 3 bases from V and 4 from J; bases not matched to a gene: 9. Written as DNA, the CDR3 is TGCGCCAGCAGCCAGGCCAATGGCGGGAGTTACGAGCAGTACTTC. The encoded protein is CASSQANGGSYEQYF.

The chain carries TRBV5-1 and TRBJ2-5; TRBD1 or TRBD2 may be the D gene (5 bases each). Trimming cost V 5 bases and J 1 base, with 15 bases left between them. CDR1 and CDR2 (germline): SGHRS, YFSETQ. This CDR3 contains 15 residues. CDR3 amino acids: CASRGTTKSQETQYF. CDR3 sequence (DNA): TGCGCCAGCAGGGGGACCACCAAATCCCAAGAGACCCAGTACTTC.

In its sample, this clonotype was seen a few times. This chain's CDR3 is CSARGDTGELFF. In nucleotides, the CDR3 is TGCAGTGCTAGAGGCGACACCGGGGAGCTGTTTTTT. J is TRBJ2-2 and V is TRBV20-1; D remains unclear. The CDR3 runs to 12 residues. V lost 1 base and J lost 3, with 3 bases in between. The V gene's germline CDR1 is DFQATT and CDR2 SNEGSKA (reference sequence).

This rearrangement joins TRBV19 to TRBJ1-1; D is perhaps TRBD1 (6 bases). The V end was cut by 5 bases, the J end by 4 bases, with 14 bases between. CDR3 length: 14 residues. Germline CDR1 reads LNHDA; CDR2 reads SQIVND (reference sequence). The CDR3 DNA reads as TGTGCCAGTAGTCCTTTTTCACAGGGCACTGAAGCTTTCTTT. Residues: CASSPFSQGTEAFF.

For the CDR3, the DNA is TGTGCCAGCAGTTCCCCGAGGGGGACCTCAAACTATGGCTACACCTTC. Translated, it gives CASSSPRGTSNYGYTF. V usage is TRBV12-3 or TRBV12-4 and J usage is TRBJ1-2; D perhaps matches TRBD1 (6 bases). The germline V and J ends were trimmed by 4 bases and 2 bases, with 17 bases remaining between them. This CDR3 has 16 residues.

This clonotype was counted a few times. The genes are TRBV2 and TRBJ2-5; 7 bases map to TRBD1. The J call may be wrong; the DNA end is better matched by TRBJ2-7. Germline CDR1 SNHLY, CDR2 FYNNEI. The CDR3 loop spans 14 amino acids. CDR3 loop: CASMRDSNPYEQYF. For the CDR3, the DNA is TGTGCCAGTATGAGGGACAGCAACCCTTACGAGCAGTACTTC.

The chain carries TRBV20-1 and TRBJ2-5; D is perhaps TRBD2 (5 bases). The germline CDR1 and CDR2 sequences are DFQATT and SNEGSKA (reference sequence). V was trimmed by 6 bases and J by 1 base, leaving 12 bases between them. The CDR3 totals 13 residues. The CDR3 protein is CSARSAPQETQYF. The CDR3 nucleotides read TGCAGTGCGCGTAGCGCGCCCCAAGAGACCCAGTACTTC.

J is TRBJ1-3 and V is TRBV6-6, with TRBD1 as a possible D gene (6 bases). V dropped 6 bases and J dropped 0 bases, with 9 bases sitting between them. Looked up from germline, CDR1 is MNHNY and CDR2 is SVGAGI (reference sequence). The CDR3 loop spans 14 amino acids. CDR3: CASSEQGSGNTIYF. Here the CDR3 DNA reads TGTGCCAGCAGCGAACAGGGCTCTGGAAACACCATATATTTT.

The genes are TRBV5-1 and TRBJ2-7, with 9 bases identical to TRBD1. CDR3 length: 15 amino acids. V lost 5 bases, J lost 4 bases, and 10 bases stayed unmatched. Germline CDR1 is SGHRS and CDR2 is YFSETQ. The CDR3 spells CASSWTGVNGYEQYF. CDR3 coding DNA: TGCGCCAGCAGTTGGACAGGGGTAAATGGATACGAGCAGTACTTC.

The genes are TRBV7-2 and TRBJ1-1, with TRBD1 as a possible D gene (6 bases). The CDR3 contains 13 residues. Germline lookup yields CDR1 SGHTA and CDR2 FQGNSA. Trimming cost V 3 bases and J 5 bases, with 10 bases left between them. The CDR3 coding sequence is TGTGCCAGCAGCTTCGACAGGAGGACTGAAGCTTTCTTT. Translating it yields CASSFDRRTEAFF.

In its sample, this clonotype was seen a few times. J is TRBJ2-3 and V is TRBV11-1, with 9 bases aligning to TRBD1. The CDR3 covers 16 residues. CDR1 SGHAT and CDR2 FQDESV come from the germline V gene (reference sequence). With 5 bases clipped from V and 4 bases from J, the junction kept 10 bases outside the gene matches. CDR3: CASSRGDRATADTQYF. In DNA form, the CDR3 reads TGTGCCAGCAGCAGAGGGGACAGGGCGACGGCAGATACGCAGTATTTT.

This clonotype showed up many times. V usage is TRBV20-1 and J usage is TRBJ2-2; D gene ambiguous. Germline CDR1 and CDR2: DFQATT and SNEGSKA (reference sequence). CDR3 size: 13 residues. V was cut by 2 bases and J by 2 bases, with 6 bases left in between. CDR3 region: CSARRANTGELFF. The CDR3 DNA follows: TGCAGTGCTAGACGCGCCAACACCGGGGAGCTGTTTTTT.

This clonotype occurred a few times. J is TRBJ2-7 and V is TRBV15; 8 bases are a match to TRBD2. Germline V gene data show CDR1 as LNHNV and CDR2 as YYDKDF (reference sequence). Trimming cost V 0 bases and J 5 bases; bases outside gene matches: 6. This CDR3 spans 15 amino acids. The CDR3 here is CATSRDGGGYDEQYF. CDR3 sequence (DNA): TGTGCCACCAGCAGAGACGGGGGGGGCTACGACGAGCAGTACTTC.

The CDR3 region has the DNA TGTGCCAGCAGCCCCCGACTAGCGCGGCTCTTCTACGAGCAGTACTTC. Translated, it gives CASSPRLARLFYEQYF. V and J are TRBV3-1 and TRBJ2-5, with 8 bases that match TRBD2. The tail of the sequence fits TRBJ2-7 better, so the J call may be wrong. Germline lookup yields CDR1 LGHDT and CDR2 YNNKEL (reference sequence). This CDR3 is 16 amino acids long.

A remark on this clonotype: A much larger clone differs by one base, so this may be a read error. The chain carries TRBV7-3 and TRBJ2-5; possibly TRBD2 for D (7 bases). Judging by the DNA end, TRBJ2-1 fits better; the J call may be wrong. Germline V gives CDR1 SGHTA, CDR2 FQGTGA. The CDR3 covers 15 residues. CDR3 DNA: TGTGCCAGCAGCCGAGGGGGGGCCAAATACAATGACCAGTTCTTC. Translating gives CASSRGGAKYNDQFF.

This clonotype was seen more than once but under ten times. The genes are TRBV20-1 and TRBJ2-7, with 8 bases that match TRBD1. The germline V gene has CDR1 DFQATT and CDR2 SNEGSKA (reference sequence). The CDR3 contains 12 residues. With V trimmed by 6 bases and J by 4 bases, 5 bases remained unmatched. CDR3 loop: CSATWTGYEQYF. The CDR3, as DNA: TGCAGTGCCACCTGGACAGGGTACGAGCAGTACTTC.

This clonotype was counted between two and nine times. This chain links TRBV7-2 with TRBJ2-5, with D tentatively TRBD2 (5 bases). Matching the DNA end better, TRBJ2-1 makes the J call doubtful. The germline CDR1 and CDR2 sequences are SGHTA and FQGNSA. The CDR3 has 16 residues. CDR3 in amino acids: CASSLALGLKGNEQFF. Written as DNA, the CDR3 is TGTGCCAGCAGCTTAGCGTTAGGACTCAAGGGCAATGAGCAGTTCTTC.

CDR3 DNA sequence: TGTGCCAGCAGTTTTCAGGGGGCGACCACCGGGGAGCTGTTTTTT. Residues: CASSFQGATTGELFF. The chain is built from TRBV12-3 or TRBV12-4 and TRBJ2-2, with 8 bases fitting TRBD1. Trimming took 3 bases from V and 4 from J; bases not matched to a gene: 4. This CDR3 contains 15 residues.

V is TRBV20-1 and J is TRBJ2-7; no clear D. The germline gives CDR1 DFQATT, CDR2 SNEGSKA (reference sequence). This CDR3 spans 13 amino acids. CDR3 residues: CNVQPPPLDEQYF. For the CDR3, the DNA is TGCAATGTTCAACCCCCCCCTCTTGACGAGCAGTACTTC.

This clonotype was observed a handful of times. The rearrangement links TRBV9 to TRBJ2-3; D gene unclear. This CDR3 has 17 residues. Per the germline V gene, CDR1 is SGDLS and CDR2 is YYNGEE. V gave up 3 bases and J gave up 3 bases, with 20 bases separating them. CDR3 protein: CASSAPGAFSDTDTQYF. The CDR3 coding sequence is TGTGCCAGCAGCGCTCCGGGCGCATTCTCGGATACAGATACGCAGTATTTT.

The gene calls are TRBV12-3 or TRBV12-4 and TRBJ1-4; D is undetermined. Trimming took 5 bases from V and 4 from J, leaving 11 bases between them. The CDR3 is 14 residues long. The CDR3 DNA is TGTGCCAGCAGTCCCACGGGGAATAATGAAAAACTGTTTTTT. Translation: CASSPTGNNEKLFF.

This chain joins TRBV6-2 or TRBV6-3 and TRBJ2-5; D not certain. TRBJ2-1 explains the end of the DNA better; the J call may be wrong. Germline V lookup: CDR1 MNHEY, CDR2 SVGEGT. The CDR3 is made up of 11 amino acids. The CDR3 DNA reads as TGTGCCAGCAGTGAGAGGCTTTCCCAGTTCTTC. Translated: CASSERLSQFF.

In this sample, this clonotype turned up a few times. CDR3 region: CASNSGGQGGFF. As DNA, the CDR3 is TGTGCCAGCAACTCCGGGGGACAGGGGGGGTTCTTC. The chain employs TRBV12-3 or TRBV12-4 and TRBJ2-1; 11 bases align to TRBD1. V lost 7 bases to trimming and J lost 15 bases; unmatched junction nucleotides: 8. The CDR3 is made up of 12 amino acids.

This clonotype was detected ten times or more. The chain uses TRBV20-1 and TRBJ2-7; D call uncertain. The germline CDR1 and CDR2 sequences are DFQATT and SNEGSKA (reference sequence). Trimming shortened V by 2 bases and J by 4 bases, and 18 bases separated the two germline ends. The CDR3 covers 15 residues. As DNA, the CDR3 is TGCAGTGCTAGATCCCAAGGCGACTTACCGTACGAGCAGTACTTC. It translates to CSARSQGDLPYEQYF.

This chain joins TRBV24-1 and TRBJ2-1; 8 bases match TRBD1. The better agreement between TRBJ2-5 and the DNA end casts doubt on the J call. CDR1 and CDR2 from the germline V gene are KGHDR and SFDVKD. The CDR3 is 15 amino acids. CDR3 in DNA: TGTGCCACCAGTGACAACGGACAGGGCGGAGAGACCCAGTACTTC. This encodes CATSDNGQGGETQYF.

The chain links TRBV5-1 to TRBJ2-7, with 13 bases identical to TRBD2. The V gene end was trimmed by 1 base and the J gene end by 0 bases; junction bases not matched to a gene: 10. Germline V gene data show CDR1 as SGHRS and CDR2 as YFSETQ. The CDR3 spans 19 residues. CDR3 DNA: TGCGCCAGCAGCTTGACAGAGTCGGGACTAGCGGGGCACTCCTACGAGCAGTACTTC. Protein product: CASSLTESGLAGHSYEQYF.